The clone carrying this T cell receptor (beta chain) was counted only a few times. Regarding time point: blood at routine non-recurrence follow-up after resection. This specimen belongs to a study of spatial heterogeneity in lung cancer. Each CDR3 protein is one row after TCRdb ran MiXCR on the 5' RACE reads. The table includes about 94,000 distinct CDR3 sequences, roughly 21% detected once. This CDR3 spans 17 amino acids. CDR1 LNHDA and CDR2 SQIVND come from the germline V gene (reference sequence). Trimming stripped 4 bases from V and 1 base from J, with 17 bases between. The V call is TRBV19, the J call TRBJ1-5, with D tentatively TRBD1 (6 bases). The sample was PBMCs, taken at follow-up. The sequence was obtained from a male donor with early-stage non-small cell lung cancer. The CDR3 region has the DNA TGTGCCAGTAGTACTACAGGGATAGGGGTCAGCAATCAGCCCCAGCATTTT. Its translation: CASSTTGIGVSNQPQHF. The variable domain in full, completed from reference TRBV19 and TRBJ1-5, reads DGGITQSPKYLFRKEGQNVTLSCEQNLNHDAMYWYRQDPGQGLRLIYYSQIVNDFQKGDIAEGYSVSREKKESFPLTVTSAQKNPTAFYLCASSTTGIGVSNQPQHFGDGTRLSIL.